The TCR beta chain under discussion was sequenced for a study of blood T cell repertoires in COVID-19. At the level of the study: Sources were T cells, B-cell-depleted T cells, or PBMCs; the material itself was cDNA or gDNA.

The V gene lost 8 bases and the J gene lost 4 bases, with 23 bases spanning the gap. The CDR3 extends over 16 amino acids. Germline CDR1 MNHEY, CDR2 SMNVEV (reference sequence). How the authors handled the data: Amplifying reference gene primers gave estimates of nucleated cell counts. The method was immunoSEQ multiplex PCR; TCRdb's version includes in-frame clones alone and lacks a portion of them. For V, J and clone size, that table is used; D and trimming come from the DNA. The table lists approximately 82,000 clones, around 85% of them singletons, with about 11% in the top ten. This sequence originates from a woman in her seventies with active or convalescent COVID-19. The sample was peripheral blood. The chain combines TRBV27 with TRBJ1-2; D uncertain. The CDR3 DNA reads as TGTGCCAGCGGACCCTCCCAGCCGGGGTTGGGCTATGGCTACACCTTC. This sequence encodes CASGPSQPGLGYGYTF.